These 21 T cell receptor beta chains originate from one sample sequenced in a study of blood T cells in healthy people across ages. Together with a sample-barcoded 5' primer, a J-beta primer mix was included in a second PCR lasting about 6 to 12 cycles. TCRdb itself ran the 5' RACE reads through MiXCR, one entry per CDR3 protein. The table includes about 650,000 distinct CDR3 sequences, around 32% detected once. The material sequenced was blood. Receptor source: a woman of 80 years or more in good health.

This clonotype turned up a few times. A read error is possible here, since a much larger clone lies one base away. The chain uses TRBV7-2 and TRBJ2-1; D may be TRBD1 (5 bases). The end of the DNA is better explained by TRBJ2-7, so the J call may be wrong. Germline loops: CDR1 SGHTA, CDR2 FQGNSA. This CDR3 contains 12 residues. This CDR3 is CASRQGSDEQYF. For the CDR3, the DNA is TGTGCCAGCAGGCAGGGTTCCGATGAGCAGTACTTC.

The chain uses TRBV25-1 and TRBJ2-3; D may be TRBD2 (7 bases). The CDR3 is made up of 13 amino acids. With 9 bases removed from V and 6 bases from J, the gap between germline ends came to 16 bases. Germline V lookup: CDR1 MGHDK, CDR2 SYGVNS. The CDR3 sequence is CASGEGGADTQYF. DNA for the CDR3: TGTGCCAGTGGGGAGGGGGGTGCGGATACGCAGTATTTT.

The V and J genes are TRBV4-1 and TRBJ2-1; D uncertain. The CDR3 has 12 residues. V dropped 3 bases and J dropped 8 bases, with 8 bases sitting between them. Germline loops: CDR1 MGHRA, CDR2 YSYEKL. CDR3 bases: TGCGCCAGCAGCCAGCTAGACGATGAGCAGTTCTTC. As protein: CASSQLDDEQFF.

In its sample, this clonotype was seen many times. The rearrangement uses TRBV4-1 and TRBJ2-3; possibly TRBD2 for D (6 bases). CDR3 length: 16 amino acids. V lost 0 bases and J lost 1, with 11 bases in between. CDR1 and CDR2 (germline): MGHRA, YSYEKL. The CDR3 DNA sequence: TGCGCCAGCAGCCAAGATTCGTCGGGAGGCACAGATACGCAGTATTTT. Protein sequence: CASSQDSSGGTDTQYF.

The chain recombines TRBV7-2 with TRBJ2-2; 14 bases are shared with TRBD2. With 5 bases clipped from V and 7 bases from J, the junction kept 6 bases outside the gene matches. There are 16 residues in the CDR3. Germline V CDR1 and CDR2: SGHTA, FQGNSA. DNA of the CDR3: TGTGCCAGCAGCCCCAGACTAGCGGGGGGGCTCGGGGAGCTGTTTTTT. Protein sequence: CASSPRLAGGLGELFF.

As for this clonotype: A read error may produce the germline difference seen at one junction end. The V call is TRBV6-1, the J call TRBJ2-5; D ambiguous. Germline loops: CDR1 MNHNS, CDR2 SASEGT. CDR3 length: 13 amino acids. CDR3 coding DNA: TGTGCCGGCAGTGAAGTGATAAGAGAGACCCAGTACTTC. Its protein product is CAGSEVIRETQYF.

This clonotype turned up a few times. The chain combines TRBV12-3 or TRBV12-4 with TRBJ1-4; D not resolved. There are 15 residues in the CDR3. The germline V and J ends were trimmed by 5 bases and 5 bases, with 15 bases remaining between them. The CDR3 reads CASSPPTFGNEKLFF. CDR3 DNA sequence: TGTGCCAGCAGTCCTCCGACATTCGGGAATGAAAAACTGTTTTTT.

This clonotype occurred many times. The V gene is TRBV5-6, the J gene TRBJ2-6; D gene unclear. The CDR3 has 16 amino acids. The germline V gene encodes CDR1 SGHDT and CDR2 YYEEEE. The V gene lost 1 base and the J gene lost 0 bases, with 8 bases spanning the gap. The CDR3 DNA is TGTGCCAGCAGCTTGCCCGAGCTCTCTGGGGCCAACGTCCTGACTTTC. Amino acids: CASSLPELSGANVLTF.

The CDR3 spells CASSVWDRGTEAFF. DNA for the CDR3: TGTGCCAGCAGCGTATGGGACAGGGGCACTGAAGCTTTCTTT. The chain joins TRBV9 to TRBJ1-1; 10 nucleotides match TRBD1. Germline V gene lookup returns CDR1 SGDLS and CDR2 YYNGEE. The CDR3 is made up of 14 amino acids. V gave up 1 base and J gave up 4 bases; unmatched junction bases: 1.

Remarks on this clonotype: One base away lies a much larger clone, so this may be a sequencing read error. The chain joins TRBV6-6 to TRBJ1-5; a weak D match, TRBD1 (5 bases). The CDR3 consists of 15 residues. Germline V gene lookup returns CDR1 MNHNY and CDR2 SVGAGI (reference sequence). The CDR3 sequence is CASTREGRSNQSQHF. CDR3 in DNA: TGTGCCAGCACCCGAGAGGGGAGAAGCAATCAGTCCCAGCATTTT.

This clonotype was seen many times. J is TRBJ2-6 and V is TRBV5-6; 9 bases map to TRBD1. V shed 2 bases, J shed 1 base, and the junction held 4 bases outside the gene matches. From germline, CDR1 is SGHDT and CDR2 YYEEEE. The CDR3 sequence is 17 residues long. As DNA, the CDR3 is TGTGCCAGCAGCTTACCGACAGGGGGTTCTGGGGCCAACGTCCTGACTTTC. Its translation is CASSLPTGGSGANVLTF. The entire variable domain, with the rest obtained from reference TRBV5-6 and TRBJ2-6, is as follows: DAGVTQSPTHLIKTRGQQVTLRCSPKSGHDTVSWYQQALGQGPQFIFQYYEEEERQRGNFPDRFSGHQFPNYSSELNVNALLLGDSALYLCASSLPTGGSGANVLTFGAGSRLTVL.

This clonotype was seen a few times. The gene calls are TRBV5-1 and TRBJ1-1; D remains ambiguous. The V gene's germline CDR1 is SGHRS and CDR2 YFSETQ. The CDR3 loop spans 13 amino acids. The ends were cut back, 4 bases at V and 5 bases at J, with 12 bases in the middle. CDR3 DNA: TGCGCCAGCAGCCTTTCCACCAGGACTGAAGCTTTCTTT. Amino acid sequence: CASSLSTRTEAFF.

V and J are TRBV20-1 and TRBJ2-3; TRBD2 agrees at 7 bases. V trimming: 6 bases; J trimming: 5 bases; junction bases outside the gene matches: 8. The CDR3 runs 13 residues. Germline loops: CDR1 DFQATT, CDR2 SNEGSKA (reference sequence). In nucleotides, the CDR3 is TGCAGTGCCCCAGCAGCGGGGAAAGATACGCAGTATTTT. It encodes CSAPAAGKDTQYF.

V usage is TRBV20-1 and J usage is TRBJ2-1; tentative D call: TRBD2 (7 bases). From germline, CDR1 is DFQATT and CDR2 SNEGSKA (reference sequence). The V gene lost 5 bases and the J gene lost 3 bases, with 17 bases spanning the gap. The CDR3 has 15 residues. The chain's CDR3 is CSAPPVGGGYNEQFF. The CDR3 nucleotides read TGCAGTGCTCCCCCAGTGGGAGGGGGCTACAATGAGCAGTTCTTC.

This clonotype was counted only a few times. The chain has TRBV2 and TRBJ2-1, with 10 nucleotides matching TRBD1. The V gene end was trimmed by 5 bases and the J gene end by 5 bases; junction bases not matched to a gene: 9. The CDR3 totals 16 residues. Germline values: CDR1 SNHLY, CDR2 FYNNEI. This CDR3 reads CASSRQGTGVNNEQFF. CDR3 bases: TGTGCCAGCAGTAGACAAGGGACAGGGGTAAACAATGAGCAGTTCTTC.

Of note for this clonotype: A much more abundant neighbour one base away suggests this may be a read error. Given the absence of the conserved phenylalanine or tryptophan at the CDR3 end, a read error is likely. The gene calls are TRBV19 and TRBJ2-1, with D uncertain. The CDR3 runs to 12 residues. With 2 bases removed from V and 10 bases from J, the gap between germline ends came to 9 bases. The germline V gene has CDR1 LNHDA and CDR2 SQIVND (reference sequence). For the CDR3, the DNA is TGTGCCAGTAGTATACTAGGGCGCGAGCAGTTCTTA. It specifies CASSILGREQFL.

Note on this clonotype: A much larger clone is a single base away; this may be a read error. The V gene is TRBV2, the J gene TRBJ2-5; D might be TRBD2 (5 bases). Trimming left V 0 bases short and J 11 bases short, with 7 bases between. The CDR3 is 11 residues long. The V gene's germline CDR1 is SNHLY and CDR2 FYNNEI. CDR3 nucleotides: TGTGCCAGCAGTGAAGCAAGGGAGCAGTACTTC. This translates into CASSEAREQYF.

This clonotype has ten or more counts. The genes are TRBV5-5 and TRBJ2-5; TRBD1 aligns across 9 bases. Trimming at V came to 4 bases and at J to 7 bases, leaving 8 bases not matched to a gene. The CDR3 totals 14 residues. Germline-derived CDR1 and CDR2 are SGHKS and YYEKEE (reference sequence). The CDR3 nucleotides are TGTGCCAGCAGCCTTTGGACAGGGGATGGGACCCAGTACTTC. Amino acids: CASSLWTGDGTQYF.

This rearrangement joins TRBV24-1 to TRBJ1-2, with 7 bases that match TRBD1. CDR3 length: 12 residues. Per germline, CDR1 KGHDR and CDR2 SFDVKD. The V gene end was trimmed by 10 bases and the J gene end by 6 bases; junction bases not matched to a gene: 7. DNA of the CDR3: TGTGCCACTAGCGACAGGGTGGATGGCTACACCTTC. This sequence encodes CATSDRVDGYTF.

In this sample, this clonotype turned up a few times. V usage is TRBV19 and J usage is TRBJ2-5; weak D call: TRBD1 (6 bases). This CDR3 is 14 amino acids long. Trimming left V 2 bases short and J 11 bases short, with 18 bases between. The V gene's germline CDR1 is LNHDA and CDR2 SQIVND (reference sequence). CDR3: CASSIHRVDNEQYF. For the CDR3, the DNA is TGTGCCAGTAGTATACACAGGGTGGACAATGAGCAGTACTTC. Variable domain in full (rest from reference TRBV19 and TRBJ2-5): DGGITQSPKYLFRKEGQNVTLSCEQNLNHDAMYWYRQDPGQGLRLIYYSQIVNDFQKGDIAEGYSVSREKKESFPLTVTSAQKNPTAFYLCASSIHRVDNEQYFGPGTRLLVL.

This clonotype was recorded many times. The rearrangement joins TRBV12-3 or TRBV12-4 to TRBJ1-6, with D uncertain. Trimming stripped 3 bases from V and 6 bases from J, with 9 bases between. The CDR3 loop spans 14 amino acids. The CDR3 here is CASSLEAANSPLHF. CDR3 nucleotide sequence: TGTGCCAGCAGTTTGGAGGCAGCTAATTCACCCCTCCACTTT.